This T cell receptor beta chain was found in a study of T cell clonality in common variable immunodeficiency. Caucasian heritage predominated among both patients and controls. Equal genomic DNA amounts from CVID and control samples were sequenced. The method was immunoSEQ multiplex PCR; TCRdb's version includes in-frame clones alone and lacks a portion of them. In total the sample includes 25,000 to 35,000 clones, none of them seen once. The study, taken as a whole, reports: Fewer deletions and N-nucleotide insertions were reportedly seen in common variable immunodeficiency TCR beta sequences. CVID subjects shared fewer TCRbeta clones than healthy controls did. The cause of increased CVID clonality remains unclear without subpopulation sequencing.

Remarks on this clone: The antigen is unknown.

The clonotype originates from a human donor with common variable immunodeficiency. Sample: peripheral blood mononuclear cells.

The DNA read from the CDR3 is TGTGCCAGCAGCCTTCTGCCTAGCGGACAAGAGACC. Its translation: CASSLLPSGQET. The CDR3 in full is CASSLLPSGQETQYF. The chain recombines TRBV11-1 with TRBJ2-5; 7 nucleotides match TRBD2. The CDR3 end falls 3 residues outside the read, so it is completed with the germline J gene. V was clipped by 5 bases and J by 2 bases; unmatched bases: 8. The length of the CDR3 is 15 residues. The germline gives CDR1 SGHAT, CDR2 FQDESV (reference sequence).